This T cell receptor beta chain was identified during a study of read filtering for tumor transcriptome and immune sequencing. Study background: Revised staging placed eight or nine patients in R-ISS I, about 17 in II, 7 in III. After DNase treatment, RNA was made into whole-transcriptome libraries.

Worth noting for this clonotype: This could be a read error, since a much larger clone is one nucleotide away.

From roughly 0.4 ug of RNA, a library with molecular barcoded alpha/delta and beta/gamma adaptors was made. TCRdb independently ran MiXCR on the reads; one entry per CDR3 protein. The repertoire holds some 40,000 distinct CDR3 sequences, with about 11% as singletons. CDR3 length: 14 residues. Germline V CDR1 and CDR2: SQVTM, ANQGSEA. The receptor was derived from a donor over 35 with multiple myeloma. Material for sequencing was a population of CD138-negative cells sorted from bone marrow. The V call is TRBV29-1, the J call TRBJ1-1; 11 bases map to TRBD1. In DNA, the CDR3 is TGCAGCGTCGGAGGACAGGGGGCTGACACTGGAGCTTTCTTT. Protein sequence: CSVGGQGADTGAFF.